What follows is one TCR beta chain and its context. Antigen: not known. Some clones are missing from TCRdb's copy, which holds only in-frame ones; the method was immunoSEQ multiplex PCR. The repertoire holds roughly 770,000 clones, with 90% to 97% as singletons. Cells designated naive CD8 were CD45RO-negative and were positively selected for CCR7, with terminally differentiated effector memory CD45RA+ cells excluded. The data derive from a study of shared clonotypes between healthy human individuals. Regarding the study as a whole: Among four donors, approximately 5% of naive CD4 clonotypes were found in common.

This CDR3 region has 16 residues. The germline CDR1 and CDR2 sequences are MNHNS and SASEGT. Unmatched junction bases numbered 10, after V lost 3 bases and J lost 7 bases. The sample comprised naive CD8+ T cells sorted from blood. This sequence was found in a man in his thirties or forties in good health. The chain employs TRBV6-1 and TRBJ1-5, with 9 bases matching TRBD1. CDR3 sequence (DNA): TGTGCCAGCAGTGAGCCACCGGGACAGGGAACACAGCCCCAGCATTTT. Protein sequence: CASSEPPGQGTQPQHF.